The 26 T cell receptor beta chains presented below share a single source sample, sequenced in a study of T cell responses to AZD1222 COVID-19 vaccine. Profiling relied on immunoSEQ multiplex PCR, and the TCRdb table lists in-frame clones only, not all of them. This table has 90,000 to 130,000 clones, over 75% appearing once. The sequenced sample was peripheral blood, obtained on day 0 of AZD1222 vaccination. Every receptor here comes from an adult in good health.

The rearrangement joins TRBV7-2 to TRBJ2-5, with TRBD2 matching over 9 bases. Germline CDR1 SGHTA, CDR2 FQGNSA. The CDR3 sequence is 15 residues long. The J segment lost 4 bases and the V segment lost 1 base, leaving 4 bases of the junction unmatched. CDR3 bases: TGTGCCAGCAGCTTAGGTAGCGGGAGTCGAGAGACCCAGTACTTC. Amino acids: CASSLGSGSRETQYF.

This rearrangement joins TRBV7-5 to TRBJ2-7; TRBD1, the D gene given by the table, was not confirmed from the DNA. TRBV7-5 is an annotated pseudogene. The CDR3 is 13 amino acids. CDR3 sequence reads: CARSLVAPSEQYF. The CDR3, as DNA: TGTGCCAGAAGCTTAGTGGCTCCAAGCGAGCAGTACTTC.

The gene calls are TRBV7-8 and TRBJ1-4; D ambiguous. This CDR3 spans 16 amino acids. Germline lookup yields CDR1 SGHVS and CDR2 FQNEAQ. V lost 5 bases and J lost 0, with 13 bases in between. CDR3 sequence: CASSTSGFTTNEKLFF. The CDR3 nucleotides are TGTGCCAGCAGCACCTCGGGGTTCACAACTAATGAAAAACTGTTTTTT.

This chain connects TRBV11-3 to TRBJ2-3, with TRBD1 matching 7 bases. CDR3 length equals 12 residues. V dropped 5 bases and J dropped 9; count of bases not matched to a gene: 5. The germline V gene has CDR1 SGHNT and CDR2 YENEEA. CDR3 protein: CASSGWTGTQYF. The CDR3 region has the DNA TGTGCCAGCAGCGGCTGGACAGGCACGCAGTATTTT.

The CDR3 region is CASSQDSQGYTF. CDR3 DNA sequence: TGCGCCAGCAGCCAAGATAGTCAAGGCTACACCTTC. The rearrangement links TRBV4-1 to TRBJ1-2; no clear D. The germline V and J ends were trimmed by 0 bases and 8 bases, with 7 bases remaining between them. The CDR3 is 12 residues long. CDR1 MGHRA and CDR2 YSYEKL come from the germline V gene.

V is TRBV6-6 and J is TRBJ2-3, with D uncertain. The CDR3 covers 12 residues. Germline V lookup: CDR1 MNHNY, CDR2 SVGAGI (reference sequence). V lost 6 bases and J 1 base, leaving 5 bases between the germline ends. CDR3: CASSRGTDTQYF. For the CDR3, the DNA is TGTGCCAGCAGCCGCGGCACAGATACGCAGTATTTT.

The chain links TRBV7-3 to TRBJ2-2, with 8 bases lining up with TRBD2. CDR3 size: 14 residues. Losses at the gene ends were 2 bases for V and 7 bases for J; bases not matched to a gene: 3. Germline V gives CDR1 SGHTA, CDR2 FQGTGA. In DNA, the CDR3 is TGTGCCAGCAGCTTATCAGGGACTAGCGGGGAGCTGTTTTTT. As protein: CASSLSGTSGELFF.

The table lists this clone with a count of one. The chain recombines TRBV5-4 with TRBJ2-1, with D tentatively TRBD2 (5 bases). Germline CDR1 SGHNT, CDR2 YYREEE (reference sequence). Between the trimmed V and J ends, which lost 4 bases and 3 bases, there was a span of 11 bases. The CDR3 covers 14 residues. CDR3 loop: CASSTFRGYNEQFF. The CDR3 DNA reads as TGTGCCAGCAGCACCTTTCGGGGCTACAATGAGCAGTTCTTC.

The rearrangement uses TRBV2 and TRBJ2-4, with 9 bases lining up with TRBD2. This CDR3 has 18 amino acids. Germline CDR1 is SNHLY and CDR2 is FYNNEI. V trimming: 8 bases; J trimming: 0 bases; junction bases outside the gene matches: 14. The CDR3 loop reads CASGFPKREDVAKNIQYF. CDR3 in DNA: TGTGCCAGCGGTTTCCCTAAGCGGGAGGACGTAGCCAAAAACATTCAGTACTTC. The variable domain in full, completed from reference TRBV2 and TRBJ2-4, reads EPEVTQTPSHQVTQMGQEVILRCVPISNHLYFYWYRQILGQKVEFLVSFYNNEISEKSEIFDDQFSVERPDGSNFTLKIRSTKLEDSAMYFCASGFPKREDVAKNIQYFGAGTRLSVL.

This clone showed up just once. This chain uses TRBV2 with TRBJ2-7; D not resolved. Trimming pared 7 bases from V and 6 bases from J, leaving 19 bases between. Germline V gene lookup returns CDR1 SNHLY and CDR2 FYNNEI. The CDR3 consists of 14 residues. CDR3: CASTQGLLSGEQYF. In nucleotides, the CDR3 is TGTGCCAGCACTCAAGGGCTCCTAAGTGGCGAGCAGTACTTC.

This rearrangement joins TRBV28 to TRBJ2-4, with TRBD2 matching 8 bases. Germline V gene sequence: CDR1 MDHEN, CDR2 SYDVKM. Germline trimming cut 5 bases from V and 6 bases from J; bases unmatched to any gene: 6. This CDR3 comprises 14 residues. CDR3 nucleotides: TGTGCCAGCAGTGCCGCGGGGGGCACAAACATTCAGTACTTC. This codes for CASSAAGGTNIQYF.

The chain links TRBV7-3 to TRBJ2-3, with D tentatively TRBD2 (6 bases). V was cut by 0 bases and J by 2 bases, with 9 bases left in between. Germline CDR1 is SGHTA and CDR2 is FQGTGA. This CDR3 comprises 15 residues. CDR3 residues: CASSLTGTFTDTQYF. CDR3 sequence (DNA): TGTGCCAGCAGCTTAACCGGGACTTTCACAGATACGCAGTATTTT.

The chain joins TRBV4-1 to TRBJ1-3, with 7 bases fitting TRBD1. J gave up 0 bases and V 4 bases, and 6 bases lay outside the gene matches. This CDR3 has 16 residues. The germline V gene has CDR1 MGHRA and CDR2 YSYEKL. The CDR3 is CASSLRDSTSGNTIYF. The DNA for the CDR3 is TGCGCCAGCAGCCTACGGGACAGCACCTCTGGAAACACCATATATTTT.

The chain joins TRBV6-2 or TRBV6-3 to TRBJ2-5; 10 nucleotides align to TRBD2. Germline V gene sequence: CDR1 MNHEY, CDR2 SVGEGT. V trimming: 0 bases; J trimming: 4 bases; junction bases outside the gene matches: 5. The CDR3 contains 16 residues. The CDR3 is CASSYSGRLAGETQYF. CDR3 DNA: TGTGCCAGCAGTTACTCGGGCCGACTAGCGGGAGAGACCCAGTACTTC.

This chain uses TRBV30 with TRBJ1-6; 7 bases map to TRBD1. With V trimmed by 1 base and J by 7 bases, 7 bases remained unmatched. The CDR3 has 15 residues. Per the germline V gene, CDR1 is GTSNPN and CDR2 is SVGIG (reference sequence). The CDR3 region has the DNA TGTGCCTGGAGTGCAGGGGGGTTTAGGAATTCACCCCTCCACTTT. Its translation is CAWSAGGFRNSPLHF.

This chain connects TRBV5-6 to TRBJ1-1, with D perhaps matching TRBD1 (5 bases). The CDR3 has 17 amino acids. Germline V gene data show CDR1 as SGHDT and CDR2 as YYEEEE. V lost 4 bases to trimming and J lost 1 base, with 20 bases between them. This chain's CDR3 is CASSQPGRWGPNTEAFF. The CDR3 nucleotides are TGTGCCAGCAGCCAACCCGGGAGGTGGGGACCGAACACTGAAGCTTTCTTT.

This chain connects TRBV6-5 to TRBJ2-2; unclear D gene. V lost 4 bases, J lost 0 bases, and 6 bases lay in between. In germline, CDR1 is MNHEY, CDR2 SVGAGI. The CDR3 spans 14 residues. For the CDR3, the DNA is TGTGCCAGCAGTTCCGGCTCGAACACCGGGGAGCTGTTTTTT. The encoded protein is CASSSGSNTGELFF.

This rearrangement joins TRBV6-2 or TRBV6-3 to TRBJ1-1; D is ambiguous. Trimming took 2 bases from V and 0 from J, leaving 10 bases between them. This CDR3 spans 15 amino acids. Germline V gene data show CDR1 as MNHEY and CDR2 as SVGEGT. As DNA, the CDR3 is TGTGCCAGCAGTTACGAGGGCTACATGAACACTGAAGCTTTCTTT. Residues: CASSYEGYMNTEAFF.

This clone has more than one count but fewer than ten. This sequence joins TRBV7-2 and TRBJ2-1; 9 positions match TRBD2. This CDR3 contains 14 residues. V shed 5 bases and J 8 bases; nucleotides not matched to a gene: 7. CDR1 SGHTA and CDR2 FQGNSA come from the germline V gene. CDR3 sequence reads: CASSKNSGRYEQFF. CDR3 sequence (DNA): TGTGCCAGCAGCAAAAATAGCGGGAGATATGAGCAGTTCTTC.

V is TRBV18 and J is TRBJ1-2, with D tentatively TRBD1 (5 bases). Per germline, CDR1 KGHSH and CDR2 LQKENI. Trimming cost V 2 bases and J 3 bases, with 13 bases left between them. This CDR3 region has 15 residues. The CDR3 DNA reads TGTGCCAGCTCACCATCCGACGGGACGGACTATGGCTACACCTTC. It is translated as CASSPSDGTDYGYTF.

This chain joins TRBV6-1 and TRBJ1-2; D might be TRBD1 (5 bases). V was pared by 1 base and J by 3 bases, with 6 bases between. CDR3 length equals 13 residues. The V gene's germline CDR1 is MNHNS and CDR2 SASEGT. The CDR3 sequence: CASSEGQHYGYTF. The CDR3 region has the DNA TGTGCCAGCAGTGAAGGACAGCACTATGGCTACACCTTC.

The chain combines TRBV15 with TRBJ2-7, with TRBD2 matching 12 bases. The CDR3 runs 15 residues. With V trimmed by 2 bases and J by 4 bases, 3 bases remained unmatched. Germline V lookup: CDR1 LNHNV, CDR2 YYDKDF (reference sequence). In DNA form, the CDR3 reads TGTGCCACCAGCAGAACACTAGCGGGAGGATACGAGCAGTACTTC. Residues: CATSRTLAGGYEQYF.

The genes are TRBV21-1 and TRBJ2-5; TRBD2, the D gene given by the table, was not confirmed from the DNA. TRBV21-1 is given as a pseudogene. The CDR3 has 14 residues. CDR3 sequence (DNA): TGTGCCAGCAGCAAAGAGCCTAGCGGAGAGACCCAGTACTTC. It specifies CASSKEPSGETQYF.

The chain carries TRBV5-6 and TRBJ2-3, with 11 bases identical to TRBD1. Unmatched junction bases numbered 10, after V lost 0 bases and J lost 4 bases. CDR1 and CDR2 from the germline V gene are SGHDT and YYEEEE. The CDR3 spans 18 residues. CDR3 nucleotides: TGTGCCAGCAGCTTGGCTTCCCGGACAGGGGGCTGGGCAGATACGCAGTATTTT. Translating gives CASSLASRTGGWADTQYF.

This chain joins TRBV5-1 and TRBJ1-5; D perhaps matches TRBD1 (5 bases). Germline V gene data show CDR1 as SGHRS and CDR2 as YFSETQ. Trimming left V 0 bases short and J 5 bases short, with 9 bases between. The CDR3 totals 14 residues. CDR3 DNA sequence: TGCGCCAGCAGCTTGGGGGGGTTACATCAGCCCCAGCATTTT. Its protein product is CASSLGGLHQPQHF.

This clone appeared a few times. The rearrangement joins TRBV4-3 to TRBJ1-2, with D uncertain. This CDR3 comprises 15 residues. Germline-derived CDR1 and CDR2 are LGHNA and YSLEER. Trimming shortened V by 0 bases and J by 0 bases, and 8 bases separated the two germline ends. In nucleotides, the CDR3 is TGCGCCAGCAGCCAAGATCTTTTAGCTAACTATGGCTACACCTTC. Amino acids: CASSQDLLANYGYTF.